One sample yielded the 27 T cell receptor beta chains listed below, sequenced in a study of graft-versus-host responses after intestinal transplantation. The table came from immunoSEQ multiplex PCR; TCRdb's copy has only in-frame clones and leaves some out. The sample has some 1,600 clones; 80% to 95% are singletons. Sequencing used PBMCs, obtained 8 days after intestinal transplant. These receptors originate from a human patient who received an intestinal transplant, so some T cells may come from the graft donor.

This clone has only one observation. This chain connects TRBV7-2 to TRBJ2-7; 8 bases align to TRBD1. The CDR3 sequence is 16 residues long. Germline lookup yields CDR1 SGHTA and CDR2 FQGNSA. V was pared by 2 bases and J by 3 bases, with 9 bases of the junction left unmatched. The CDR3 loop reads CASSLYGTGDYYEQYF. The CDR3 region has the DNA TGTGCCAGCAGCTTATATGGGACAGGAGACTACTACGAGCAGTACTTC.

V usage is TRBV5-4 and J usage is TRBJ2-3, with D possibly being TRBD1 (6 bases). V was trimmed by 4 bases and J by 1 base, leaving 16 bases between them. The CDR3 is 16 residues long. Germline V gene sequence: CDR1 SGHNT, CDR2 YYREEE (reference sequence). The chain's CDR3 is CASSGTGPEGTDTQYF. CDR3 in DNA: TGTGCCAGCAGCGGTACAGGGCCGGAGGGCACAGATACGCAGTATTTT.

The chain carries TRBV2 and TRBJ2-7; a weak D match, TRBD1 (6 bases). The CDR3 runs 13 residues. Trimming took 11 bases from V and 4 from J, leaving 18 bases between them. Germline V gene data show CDR1 as SNHLY and CDR2 as FYNNEI. The CDR3 coding sequence is TGTGCCTACAGGGCTAGCAGGGATTACGAGCAGTACTTC. Protein: CAYRASRDYEQYF.

CDR3 loop: CASSELAGVDEQFF. The CDR3 region has the DNA TGTGCCAGCAGTGAACTAGCGGGAGTGGATGAGCAGTTCTTC. V gene TRBV6-1 combines with J gene TRBJ2-1; 10 nucleotides align to TRBD2. The CDR3 spans 14 residues. Germline CDR1 and CDR2: MNHNS and SASEGT. The trim removed 2 bases at V and 8 bases at J, leaving 3 bases unmatched.

CDR3 DNA sequence: TGTGCCAGCAGCGGAGAGACAGGGAATGGCTACACCTTC. It translates to CASSGETGNGYTF. The genes are TRBV11-3 and TRBJ1-2, with 7 bases fitting TRBD1. CDR1 SGHNT and CDR2 YENEEA come from the germline V gene. V lost 5 bases, J lost 6 bases, and 6 bases stayed unmatched. CDR3 length equals 13 residues.

The chain is built from TRBV29-1 and TRBJ2-7, with D uncertain. The CDR3 contains 12 residues. Germline assignment: CDR1 SQVTM and CDR2 ANQGSEA. V dropped 7 bases and J dropped 4 bases, with 14 bases sitting between them. CDR3 protein: CSGTTQGYEQYF. Here the CDR3 DNA reads TGCAGCGGCACAACGCAAGGATACGAGCAGTACTTC.

The rearrangement links TRBV4-1 to TRBJ1-2, with D unclear. The CDR3 covers 16 residues. Germline V gene sequence: CDR1 MGHRA, CDR2 YSYEKL. Trimming took 5 bases from V and 4 from J, leaving 20 bases between them. CDR3 sequence: CASSTAENRKTYGYTF. Written as DNA, the CDR3 is TGCGCCAGCAGCACTGCAGAGAACCGAAAGACCTATGGCTACACCTTC.

V and J are TRBV19 and TRBJ1-2; D gene ambiguous. V was trimmed by 3 bases and J by 4 bases, leaving 21 bases between them. The germline CDR1 and CDR2 sequences are LNHDA and SQIVND (reference sequence). The CDR3 has 17 residues. The DNA for the CDR3 is TGTGCCAGTAGTATGTACTTTGACAAATCGAAGACCTATGGCTACACCTTC. It translates to CASSMYFDKSKTYGYTF. The full variable domain, completed using reference TRBV19 and TRBJ1-2, is DGGITQSPKYLFRKEGQNVTLSCEQNLNHDAMYWYRQDPGQGLRLIYYSQIVNDFQKGDIAEGYSVSREKKESFPLTVTSAQKNPTAFYLCASSMYFDKSKTYGYTFGSGTRLTVV.

V usage is TRBV29-1 and J usage is TRBJ2-4; D is possibly TRBD1 (6 bases). Looked up from germline, CDR1 is SQVTM and CDR2 is ANQGSEA. Trimming took 6 bases from V and 7 from J, leaving 16 bases between them. CDR3 length equals 13 residues. This CDR3 reads CSVATGFWNIQYF. CDR3 in DNA: TGCAGCGTCGCCACAGGGTTTTGGAACATTCAGTACTTC.

This rearrangement joins TRBV7-6 to TRBJ2-7; 13 nucleotides align to TRBD2. The CDR3 has 14 residues. V trimming: 8 bases; J trimming: 3 bases; junction bases outside the gene matches: 4. Germline values: CDR1 SGHVS, CDR2 FNYEAQ. This CDR3 reads CASQGLAGRYEQYF. CDR3 nucleotide sequence: TGTGCCAGCCAGGGACTAGCGGGACGCTACGAGCAGTACTTC.

Points on this clone: Other DNA sequences in the sample encode the same CDR3. The V gene is TRBV9, the J gene TRBJ2-5; tentative D call: TRBD2 (6 bases). The CDR3 loop spans 14 amino acids. Trimming removed 0 bases from V and 6 bases from J, with 12 bases in between. The germline CDR1 and CDR2 sequences are SGDLS and YYNGEE. The CDR3 DNA is TGTGCCAGCAGCGTAGGACTAGTGGGGAAGACCCAGTACTTC. This encodes CASSVGLVGKTQYF.

The CDR3 nucleotides are TGTGCCAGCAGCTCAGGAGGCGGATTGAACACTGAAGCTTTCTTT. Translation gives CASSSGGGLNTEAFF. The V gene is TRBV9, the J gene TRBJ1-1; the D is unclear. Between the trimmed V and J ends, which lost 4 bases and 0 bases, there was a span of 13 bases. The germline gives CDR1 SGDLS, CDR2 YYNGEE. The CDR3 consists of 15 residues. Full variable domain (rest looked up from reference TRBV9 and TRBJ1-1): DSGVTQTPKHLITATGQRVTLRCSPRSGDLSVYWYQQSLDQGLQFLIQYYNGEERAKGNILERFSAQQFPDLHSELNLSSLELGDSALYFCASSSGGGLNTEAFFGQGTRLTVV.

The gene calls are TRBV6-5 and TRBJ2-3; either TRBD1 or TRBD2 may supply D (5 bases each). Germline V gene data show CDR1 as MNHEY and CDR2 as SVGAGI. The CDR3 is 16 residues long. The V gene lost 0 bases and the J gene lost 7 bases, with 17 bases spanning the gap. CDR3 residues: CASSYSKDGTRNTQYF. The CDR3 nucleotides are TGTGCCAGCAGTTACTCGAAAGATGGGACCCGCAATACGCAGTATTTT.

The V gene is TRBV18, the J gene TRBJ2-5; D gene uncertain. CDR1 and CDR2 (germline): KGHSH, LQKENI. The CDR3 runs 11 residues. The V gene lost 5 bases and the J gene lost 4 bases, with 5 bases spanning the gap. CDR3 in amino acids: CASSKGETQYF. The CDR3 coding sequence is TGTGCCAGCTCAAAAGGAGAGACCCAGTACTTC. The whole variable domain, filled in from reference TRBV18 and TRBJ2-5, reads NAGVMQNPRHLVRRRGQEARLRCSPMKGHSHVYWYRQLPEEGLKFMVYLQKENIIDESGMPKERFSAEFPKEGPSILRIQQVVRGDSAAYFCASSKGETQYFGPGTRLLVL.

J is TRBJ2-1 and V is TRBV13, with 12 positions matching TRBD2. V gave up 4 bases and J gave up 7 bases; unmatched junction bases: 8. This CDR3 is built from 16 residues. Germline loops: CDR1 PRHDT, CDR2 FYEKMQ (reference sequence). This CDR3 reads CASSSPTSGRWNEQFF. The CDR3 nucleotides read TGTGCCAGCAGCTCCCCGACTAGCGGGAGATGGAATGAGCAGTTCTTC.

J is TRBJ1-4 and V is TRBV7-6; D is unclear. The ends were cut back, 4 bases at V and 6 bases at J, with 12 bases in the middle. The V gene's germline CDR1 is SGHVS and CDR2 FNYEAQ. The CDR3 extends over 14 amino acids. The CDR3 sequence is CASSWVEGDEKLFF. CDR3 DNA sequence: TGTGCCAGCAGCTGGGTGGAAGGAGATGAAAAACTGTTTTTT. Based on the CDR3 plus reference TRBV7-6 and TRBJ1-4, the full variable domain is GAGVSQSPRYKVTKRGQDVALRCDPISGHVSLYWYRQALGQGPEFLTYFNYEAQQDKSGLPNDRFSAERPEGSISTLTIQRTEQRDSAMYRCASSWVEGDEKLFFGSGTQLSVL.

The J gene is TRBJ2-7, the V gene TRBV9; TRBD1 agrees at 7 bases. Looked up from germline, CDR1 is SGDLS and CDR2 is YYNGEE. The length of the CDR3 is 15 residues. The ends lost 4 bases at V and 2 bases at J; junction bases unmatched: 9. The CDR3 is CASSPQTGYPYEQYF. CDR3 in DNA: TGTGCCAGCAGCCCCCAGACAGGGTACCCCTACGAGCAGTACTTC.

The chain is built from TRBV7-7 and TRBJ2-6, with D uncertain. V lost 5 bases and J 5 bases, leaving 25 bases between the germline ends. Germline V gene sequence: CDR1 SSHAT, CDR2 FNYEAQ (reference sequence). There are 19 residues in the CDR3. The CDR3 loop is CASSSRTKCHKGRANVLTF. CDR3 DNA sequence: TGTGCCAGCAGCAGCCGCACTAAGTGCCACAAAGGTCGGGCCAACGTCCTGACTTTC.

This chain connects TRBV5-1 to TRBJ2-1; no clear D. The germline V gene has CDR1 SGHRS and CDR2 YFSETQ. The CDR3 has 12 amino acids. V was cut by 4 bases and J by 8 bases, with 10 bases left in between. In nucleotides, the CDR3 is TGCGCCAGCAGCCGGGCGGCCGATGAGCAGTTCTTC. As protein: CASSRAADEQFF. Drawing the rest from reference TRBV5-1 and TRBJ2-1, the complete variable domain is KAGVTQTPRYLIKTRGQQVTLSCSPISGHRSVSWYQQTPGQGLQFLFEYFSETQRNKGNFPGRFSGRQFSNSRSEMNVSTLELGDSALYLCASSRAADEQFFGPGTRLTVL.

The genes are TRBV6-1 and TRBJ2-1; 10 positions agree with TRBD1. The CDR3 is 15 residues long. V trimming: 6 bases; J trimming: 8 bases; junction bases outside the gene matches: 10. Germline CDR1 MNHNS, CDR2 SASEGT. CDR3 residues: CASSSLTGGFDEQFF. The CDR3 DNA is TGTGCCAGCAGCTCCCTGACAGGGGGCTTCGATGAGCAGTTCTTC.

The rearrangement links TRBV9 to TRBJ2-2, with D hard to call. This CDR3 contains 15 residues. V gave up 0 bases and J gave up 4 bases, with 10 bases separating them. Germline CDR1 and CDR2: SGDLS and YYNGEE. CDR3 residues: CASSVGGLPTGELFF. The CDR3 region has the DNA TGTGCCAGCAGCGTAGGAGGTTTACCCACCGGGGAGCTGTTTTTT. Full variable domain (rest looked up from reference TRBV9 and TRBJ2-2): DSGVTQTPKHLITATGQRVTLRCSPRSGDLSVYWYQQSLDQGLQFLIQYYNGEERAKGNILERFSAQQFPDLHSELNLSSLELGDSALYFCASSVGGLPTGELFFGEGSRLTVL.

The chain combines TRBV9 with TRBJ2-1; 16 nucleotides match TRBD2. With V trimmed by 3 bases and J by 4 bases, 7 bases remained unmatched. This CDR3 spans 18 amino acids. Germline values: CDR1 SGDLS, CDR2 YYNGEE. CDR3 region: CASSAGLAGGPGYNEQFF. In DNA form, the CDR3 reads TGTGCCAGCAGCGCGGGACTAGCGGGAGGGCCGGGGTACAATGAGCAGTTCTTC.

The rearrangement joins TRBV5-8 to TRBJ2-1; no definite D call. With 4 bases removed from V and 6 bases from J, the gap between germline ends came to 8 bases. Germline V gene lookup returns CDR1 SGHTS and CDR2 YDEGEE. The CDR3 is made up of 12 amino acids. The CDR3 region has the DNA TGTGCCAGCAGCCTGAACTCCAATGAGCAGTTCTTC. Amino acid sequence: CASSLNSNEQFF. Combining the CDR3 with reference TRBV5-8 and TRBJ2-1 gives the whole variable domain EAGVTQSPTHLIKTRGQQATLRCSPISGHTSVYWYQQALGLGLQFLLWYDEGEERNRGNFPPRFSGRQFPNYSSELNVNALELEDSALYLCASSLNSNEQFFGPGTRLTVL.

This sequence joins TRBV6-5 and TRBJ1-2, with TRBD1 as a possible D gene (6 bases). The CDR3 sequence is 16 residues long. V dropped 0 bases and J dropped 4 bases, with 15 bases sitting between them. Germline CDR1 and CDR2: MNHEY and SVGAGI. CDR3: CASSYSQDSLFYGYTF. The DNA of the CDR3 is TGTGCCAGCAGTTACTCACAGGACAGCCTCTTCTATGGCTACACCTTC.

The genes are TRBV19 and TRBJ1-2, with D perhaps TRBD1 (5 bases). This CDR3 is built from 12 residues. CDR1 is LNHDA, CDR2 SQIVND, per germline (reference sequence). V lost 3 bases to trimming and J lost 6 bases, with 8 bases between them. The CDR3 spells CASSMAGNGYTF. CDR3 in DNA: TGTGCCAGTAGTATGGCAGGGAATGGCTACACCTTC.

V usage is TRBV18 and J usage is TRBJ1-6, with 9 positions matching TRBD1. CDR3 length: 16 residues. Germline CDR1 KGHSH, CDR2 LQKENI. The J segment lost 7 bases and the V segment lost 3 bases, leaving 7 bases of the junction unmatched. In DNA form, the CDR3 reads TGTGCCAGCTCACCTGCGACAGGGGGGAGAAATTCACCCCTCCACTTT. Residues: CASSPATGGRNSPLHF.

The V call is TRBV19, the J call TRBJ2-7; TRBD1 agrees at 8 bases. Germline V gene lookup returns CDR1 LNHDA and CDR2 SQIVND (reference sequence). V gave up 6 bases and J gave up 3 bases; unmatched junction bases: 7. There are 14 residues in the CDR3. The CDR3 spells CASSPGTGDYEQYF. CDR3 DNA sequence: TGTGCCAGTAGCCCTGGGACAGGAGACTACGAGCAGTACTTC.